This T cell receptor beta chain appears in the sequencing data of a study of blood T cell repertoires in COVID-19. The data were produced by immunoSEQ multiplex PCR, yet TCRdb's version contains in-frame clones alone and is incomplete. The table has a few hundred thousand clones, about 79% seen once. Assignments of participants to cohorts depended upon their own reported clinical history. The ends were cut back, 3 bases at V and 1 base at J, with 15 bases in the middle. Germline CDR1 reads SGHVS; CDR2 reads FQNEAQ. The length of the CDR3 is 16 residues. Material for sequencing was PBMCs or T cells enriched from blood (not recorded which). The chain has TRBV7-8 and TRBJ1-1; D unclear. The receptor's source is a woman aged 60 to 75 who had recovered from COVID-19. CDR3 loop: CASSFSSTEWNTEAFF. As DNA, the CDR3 is TGTGCCAGCAGCTTTTCCTCAACAGAATGGAACACTGAAGCTTTCTTT.